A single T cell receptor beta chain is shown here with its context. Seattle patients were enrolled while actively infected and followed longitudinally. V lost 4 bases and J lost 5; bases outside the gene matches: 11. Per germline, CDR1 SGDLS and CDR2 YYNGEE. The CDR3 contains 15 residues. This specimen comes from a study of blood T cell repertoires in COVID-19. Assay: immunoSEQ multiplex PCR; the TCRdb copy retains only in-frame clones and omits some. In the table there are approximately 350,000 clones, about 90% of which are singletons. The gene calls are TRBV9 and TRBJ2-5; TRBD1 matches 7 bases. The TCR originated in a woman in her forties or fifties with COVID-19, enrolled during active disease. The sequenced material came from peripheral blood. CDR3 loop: CASSSRTGRSETQYF. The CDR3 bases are TGTGCCAGCAGCAGCCGGACAGGACGGAGTGAGACCCAGTACTTC.